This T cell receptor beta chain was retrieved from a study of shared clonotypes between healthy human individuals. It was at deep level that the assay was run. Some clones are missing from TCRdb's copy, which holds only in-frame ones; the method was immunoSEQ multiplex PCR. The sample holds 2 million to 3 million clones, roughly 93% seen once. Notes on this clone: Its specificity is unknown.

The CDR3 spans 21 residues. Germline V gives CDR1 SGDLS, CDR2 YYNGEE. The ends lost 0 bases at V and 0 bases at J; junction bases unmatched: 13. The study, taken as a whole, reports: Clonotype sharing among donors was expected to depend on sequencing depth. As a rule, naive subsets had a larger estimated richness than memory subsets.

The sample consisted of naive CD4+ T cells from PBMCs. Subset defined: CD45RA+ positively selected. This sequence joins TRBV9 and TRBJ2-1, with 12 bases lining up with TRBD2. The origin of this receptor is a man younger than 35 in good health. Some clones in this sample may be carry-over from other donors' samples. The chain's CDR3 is CASSVARLGLAGGPSYNEQFF. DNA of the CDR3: TGTGCCAGCAGCGTAGCTAGGTTGGGGCTAGCGGGAGGGCCCTCCTACAATGAGCAGTTCTTC.